The TCR beta chain described here comes from a study of vaccination and CD4 T cells after COVID-19. In the study overall: Diagnosis preceded the drawing of post-COVID samples by a median roughly 96 days (range 35 to 161).

TCRdb reprocessed the PCR reads with MiXCR, giving one entry per CDR3 protein. Of some 21,000 distinct CDR3 sequences detected, approximately 57% appear once; the ten largest clones hold roughly 0.9%. Only one count was recorded for this clonotype. Its target is not known. Study findings and constraints: In convalescent patients, a median 86.3% of post-vaccine SARS-CoV-2-reactive clones appeared only after vaccination. Convalescent patients studied were relatively few, and early post-infection timepoints were absent. Looking at convalescent patients, 304 of their 307 vaccine-specific clones were spike mono-reactive.

Sequenced material: CD4+ T cells from blood, taken before SARS-CoV-2 vaccination. The receptor's source is a human donor who had recovered from COVID-19.

Here the CDR3 DNA reads TGCAGTGCTCACTTTCAGGGGGTTGGGGATGAGCAGTTCTTC. Its protein is CSAHFQGVGDEQFF. The V call is TRBV20-1, the J call TRBJ2-1, with 7 bases aligning to TRBD1. Germline-derived CDR1 and CDR2 are DFQATT and SNEGSKA (reference sequence). CDR3 length equals 14 residues. J was trimmed by 8 bases and V by 5 bases; bases with no gene match: 12.